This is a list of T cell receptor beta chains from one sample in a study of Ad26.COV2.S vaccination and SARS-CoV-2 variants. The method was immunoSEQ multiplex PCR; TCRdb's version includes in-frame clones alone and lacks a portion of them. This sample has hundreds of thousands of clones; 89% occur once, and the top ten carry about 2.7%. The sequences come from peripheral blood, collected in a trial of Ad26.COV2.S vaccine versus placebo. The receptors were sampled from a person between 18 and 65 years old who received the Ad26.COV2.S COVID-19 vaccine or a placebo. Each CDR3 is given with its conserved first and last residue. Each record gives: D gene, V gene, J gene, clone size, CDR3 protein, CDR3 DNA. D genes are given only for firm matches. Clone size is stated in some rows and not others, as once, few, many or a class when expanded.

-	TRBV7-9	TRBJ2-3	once	CASTPPGISTDTQYF	TGTGCCAGCACCCCCCCGGGAATAAGCACAGATACGCAGTATTTT
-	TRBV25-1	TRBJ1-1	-	CASSASGQMNTEAFF	TGTGCCAGCAGTGCGTCGGGACAAATGAACACTGAAGCTTTCTTT
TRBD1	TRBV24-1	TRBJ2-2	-	CATSDDRVTGELFF	TGTGCCACCAGTGATGACAGGGTCACCGGGGAGCTGTTTTTT
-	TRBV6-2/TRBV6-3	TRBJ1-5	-	CASSYISGDGQPQHF	TGTGCCAGCAGTTACATATCAGGGGACGGACAGCCCCAGCATTTT
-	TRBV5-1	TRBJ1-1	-	CASLQGGGNTEAFF	TGCGCCAGCCTCCAAGGGGGGGGAAACACTGAAGCTTTCTTT
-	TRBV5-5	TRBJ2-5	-	CASSLVLAGQETQYF	TGTGCCAGCAGCTTGGTTCTAGCAGGACAAGAGACCCAGTACTTC
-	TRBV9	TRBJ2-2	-	CASSVRASTGELFF	TGTGCCAGCAGCGTACGAGCCTCCACCGGGGAGCTGTTTTTT
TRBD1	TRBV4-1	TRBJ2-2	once	CASSQDGTGDEELFF	TGCGCCAGCAGCCAAGATGGAACAGGGGATGAGGAGCTGTTTTTT
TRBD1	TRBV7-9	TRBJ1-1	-	CASSSRDRGLGAFF	TGTGCCAGCAGCTCCCGGGACAGAGGCTTAGGAGCTTTCTTT
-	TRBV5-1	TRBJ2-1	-	CASSLYNEQFF	TGCGCCAGCAGCTTGTACAATGAGCAGTTCTTC
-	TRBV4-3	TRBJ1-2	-	CASSPHTETGPDGYTF	TGCGCCAGCAGCCCACATACTGAGACCGGGCCCGATGGCTACACCTTC
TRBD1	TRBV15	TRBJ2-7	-	CATSLGSAGFSGQGSYEQYF	TGTGCCACCAGCTTAGGCTCAGCTGGATTTTCGGGACAGGGGTCCTACGAGCAGTACTTC
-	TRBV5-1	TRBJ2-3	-	CASSLSPESTDTQYF	TGCGCCAGCAGCTTGTCACCAGAGAGCACAGATACGCAGTATTTT
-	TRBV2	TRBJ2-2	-	CAQQADPANTGELFF	TGTGCCCAGCAGGCTGATCCTGCGAACACCGGGGAGCTGTTTTTT
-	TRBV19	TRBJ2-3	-	CASGGSTTDTQYF	TGTGCCAGTGGGGGATCCACCACAGATACGCAGTATTTT
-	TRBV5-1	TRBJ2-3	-	CASEVGQTTDTQYF	TGCGCCAGCGAAGTTGGACAGACCACAGATACGCAGTATTTT
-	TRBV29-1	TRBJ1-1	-	CSVEFEGDTEAFF	TGCAGCGTTGAGTTCGAAGGGGACACTGAAGCTTTCTTT
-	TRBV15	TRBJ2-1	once	CATSVENNYNEQFF	TGTGCCACCAGCGTGGAGAATAATTACAATGAGCAGTTCTTC
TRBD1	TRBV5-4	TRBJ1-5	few	CASSRQGGNQPQHF	TGTGCCAGCAGTAGACAGGGAGGCAATCAGCCCCAGCATTTT
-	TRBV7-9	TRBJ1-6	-	CASSLGWSGQNSPLHF	TGTGCCAGCAGCTTAGGGTGGAGCGGCCAGAATTCACCCCTCCACTTT
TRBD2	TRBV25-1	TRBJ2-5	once	CASSPPSGRETQYF	TGTGCCAGCAGCCCCCCTAGCGGGAGGGAGACCCAGTACTTC
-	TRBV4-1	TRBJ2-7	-	CASSLRGDDSYEQYF	TGCGCCAGCAGCCTCAGAGGGGACGACTCCTACGAGCAGTACTTC
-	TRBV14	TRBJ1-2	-	CASSQEARNYGYTF	TGTGCCAGCAGCCAAGAGGCCAGAAACTATGGCTACACCTTC
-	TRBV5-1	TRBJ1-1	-	CASSLGAETEAFF	TGCGCCAGCAGCTTGGGTGCGGAGACTGAAGCTTTCTTT
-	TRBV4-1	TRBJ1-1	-	CASSQDYKSMNTEAFF	TGCGCCAGCAGCCAAGATTACAAGTCCATGAACACTGAAGCTTTCTTT
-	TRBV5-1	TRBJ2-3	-	CASSLERVGTDTQYF	TGCGCCAGCAGCTTGGAACGGGTTGGCACAGATACGCAGTATTTT
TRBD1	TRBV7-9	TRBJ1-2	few	CASSRGGTESYGYTF	TGTGCCAGCAGCCGCGGCGGGACAGAGTCCTATGGCTACACCTTC
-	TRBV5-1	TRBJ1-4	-	CASSFGTAYEKLFF	TGCGCCAGCAGCTTCGGGACGGCGTATGAAAAACTGTTTTTT
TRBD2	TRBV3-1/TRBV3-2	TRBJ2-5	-	CASSQVLAGAGQETQYF	TGTGCCAGCAGCCAAGTTCTAGCGGGAGCGGGGCAAGAGACCCAGTACTTC
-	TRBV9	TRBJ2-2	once	CASSVVGSSTGELFF	TGTGCCAGCAGCGTAGTGGGTTCTTCTACCGGGGAGCTGTTTTTT
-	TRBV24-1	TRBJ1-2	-	CATHDPVLGYTF	TGTGCCACCCATGACCCAGTTCTTGGCTACACCTTC
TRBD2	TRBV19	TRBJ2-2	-	CASSRTSGVMNTGELFF	TGTGCCAGTTCTCGGACTAGCGGGGTGATGAACACCGGGGAGCTGTTTTTT
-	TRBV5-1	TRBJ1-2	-	CASRRTDGNYGYTF	TGCGCCAGCCGCCGGACAGATGGGAACTATGGCTACACCTTC
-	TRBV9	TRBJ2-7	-	CASSVRVGPYEQYF	TGTGCCAGCAGCGTTCGGGTGGGGCCCTACGAGCAGTACTTC
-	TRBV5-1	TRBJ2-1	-	CASSLWEDNEQFF	TGCGCCAGCAGCTTGTGGGAAGATAATGAGCAGTTCTTC
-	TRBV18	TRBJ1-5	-	CASSPHSNQPQHF	TGTGCCAGCTCACCCCATAGCAATCAGCCCCAGCATTTT
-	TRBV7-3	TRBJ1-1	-	CASSLLTHTEAFF	TGTGCCAGCAGCTTACTAACCCATACTGAAGCTTTCTTT
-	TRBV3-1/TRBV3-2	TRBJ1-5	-	CASSYSNQPQHF	TGTGCCAGCAGCTATAGCAATCAGCCCCAGCATTTT
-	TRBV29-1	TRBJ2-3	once	CSVEEEIPTDTQYF	TGCAGCGTTGAAGAGGAGATACCCACAGATACGCAGTATTTT
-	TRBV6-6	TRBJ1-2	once	CASSYSNYGYTF	TGTGCCAGCAGTTACAGTAACTATGGCTACACCTTC
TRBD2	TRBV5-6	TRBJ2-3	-	CASSRIAGAREDTQYF	TGTGCCAGCAGCCGGATAGCGGGGGCCCGGGAAGATACGCAGTATTTT
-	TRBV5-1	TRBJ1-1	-	CASSNGQPNTEAFF	TGCGCCAGCAGCAACGGACAGCCAAACACTGAAGCTTTCTTT
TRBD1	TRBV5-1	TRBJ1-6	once	CASSGGTVYSPLHF	TGCGCCAGCAGCGGAGGGACAGTATATTCACCCCTCCACTTT
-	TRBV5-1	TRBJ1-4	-	CASRLDGNEKLFF	TGCGCCAGCAGATTGGACGGGAATGAAAAACTGTTTTTT
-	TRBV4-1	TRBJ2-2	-	CASSPRDRDTGELFF	TGCGCCAGCAGCCCCCGGGACCGAGACACCGGGGAGCTGTTTTTT
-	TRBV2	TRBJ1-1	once	CASSEEAGAYTEAFF	TGTGCCAGCAGTGAAGAGGCAGGGGCCTACACTGAAGCTTTCTTT
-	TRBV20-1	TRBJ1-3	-	CSASSGSGNTIYF	TGCAGTGCCAGTTCTGGCTCTGGAAACACCATATATTTT
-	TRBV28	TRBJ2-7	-	CAIQGLTYYEQYF	TGTGCCATCCAGGGGCTTACATATTACGAGCAGTACTTC
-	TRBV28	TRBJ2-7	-	CASSFGGSYEQYF	TGTGCCAGCAGTTTCGGAGGGTCTTACGAGCAGTACTTC
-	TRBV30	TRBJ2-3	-	CAWSVGVGFETDTQYF	TGTGCCTGGAGTGTAGGTGTCGGCTTTGAGACAGATACGCAGTATTTT
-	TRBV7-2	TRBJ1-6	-	CASSSSSYNSPLHF	TGTGCCAGCAGCTCCAGCTCCTATAATTCACCCCTCCACTTT
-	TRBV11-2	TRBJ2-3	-	CASSLAGTDTQYF	TGTGCCAGCAGCTTAGCGGGGACAGATACGCAGTATTTT
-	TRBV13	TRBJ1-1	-	CASDEGVDTEAFF	TGTGCCAGCGACGAGGGTGTGGACACTGAAGCTTTCTTT
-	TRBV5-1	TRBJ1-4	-	CASSEAGAGGEKLFF	TGCGCCAGCAGCGAGGCCGGGGCGGGGGGTGAAAAACTGTTTTTT
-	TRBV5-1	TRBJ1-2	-	CASSLETPNYGYTF	TGCGCCAGCAGCTTGGAGACACCTAACTATGGCTACACCTTC
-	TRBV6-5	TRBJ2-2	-	CASSHRFSGELFF	TGTGCCAGCAGTCACAGGTTTTCCGGGGAGCTGTTTTTT
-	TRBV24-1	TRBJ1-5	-	CATSDLGQPQHF	TGTGCCACCAGTGATTTGGGTCAGCCCCAGCATTTT
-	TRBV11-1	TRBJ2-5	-	CASSLARDGQETQYF	TGTGCCAGCAGCTTAGCGAGGGACGGCCAAGAGACCCAGTACTTC
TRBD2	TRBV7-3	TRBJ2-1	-	CASSPRGGGLAPNEQFF	TGTGCCAGCAGCCCCCGCGGGGGAGGACTAGCGCCCAATGAGCAGTTCTTC
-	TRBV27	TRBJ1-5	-	CASSFRIREGPQHF	TGTGCCAGCAGTTTTCGAATCCGGGAGGGGCCCCAGCATTTT